This is a list of T cell receptor beta chains from one sample in a study of blood T cell repertoires in COVID-19. The protocol was immunoSEQ multiplex PCR, while the TCRdb copy is restricted to in-frame clones and leaves out a portion. The sample includes some 260,000 clones, roughly 87% of them seen just once. The sequencing sample was made of PBMCs or T cells enriched from blood (not recorded which). The receptors derive from a woman aged 25 to 39 with acute COVID-19. Both conserved end residues are part of each CDR3. The D gene is left open where the match is weak. The listing skips clone size in some rows; elsewhere it reads once, few, many or a size class.

>TRBJ1-1|NA|TRBV29-1|NA
CSVQTGYTEAFF
TGCAGCGTTCAAACAGGCTACACTGAAGCTTTCTTT
>TRBJ2-5|NA|TRBV12-5|TRBD1
CASGGDRTGLSETQYF
TGTGCTAGTGGGGGGGACCGGACAGGGTTGTCGGAGACCCAGTACTTC
>TRBJ2-1|few|TRBV29-1|NA
CSVEPYNTYNEQFF
TGCAGCGTTGAACCTTACAACACCTACAATGAGCAGTTCTTC
>TRBJ1-2|NA|TRBV4-1|NA
CASSQAFGGIYGYTF
TGCGCCAGCAGCCAAGCGTTCGGCGGAATCTATGGCTACACCTTC
>TRBJ1-5|NA|TRBV27|TRBD1
CASSLTGQSQHF
TGTGCCAGCAGTTTGACAGGGCAGTCCCAGCATTTT
>TRBJ2-3|few|TRBV10-1|TRBD2
CASSKILAGGTDTQYF
TGCGCCAGCAGTAAAATTCTAGCGGGGGGCACAGATACGCAGTATTTT
>TRBJ1-1|NA|TRBV2|TRBD1
CASSRTGASVNTEAFF
TGTGCCAGCAGCCGGACAGGGGCCTCGGTGAACACTGAAGCTTTCTTT
>TRBJ1-1|NA|TRBV27|NA
CASSSPGSMNTEAFF
TGTGCCAGCAGTTCTCCAGGGTCAATGAACACTGAAGCTTTCTTT
>TRBJ1-1|once|TRBV29-1|TRBD1
CSVNRGHQAFF
TGCAGCGTAAACAGGGGACACCAAGCTTTCTTT
>TRBJ1-2|NA|TRBV27|TRBD1
CASSLRGQGAGYTF
TGTGCCAGCAGTTTGAGGGGACAGGGGGCTGGCTACACCTTC
>TRBJ1-5|NA|TRBV5-1|NA
CASSLAGGPNQPQHF
TGCGCCAGCAGCTTGGCGGGGGGCCCCAATCAGCCCCAGCATTTT
>TRBJ2-3|NA|TRBV12-3/TRBV12-4|TRBD2
CASRLELAGTQYF
TGTGCCAGCAGACTCGAACTAGCGGGGACGCAGTATTTT
>TRBJ1-2|few|TRBV4-2|TRBD1
CASSQGWDSYGYTF
TGTGCCAGCAGCCAAGGGTGGGACAGCTATGGCTACACCTTC
>TRBJ1-1|few|TRBV30|NA
CAWSGGPLNTEAFF
TGTGCCTGGAGTGGGGGGCCGTTGAACACTGAAGCTTTCTTT
>TRBJ2-7|NA|TRBV7-2|NA
CASSLSSGPYEQYF
TGTGCCAGCAGCTTATCGTCAGGTCCATACGAGCAGTACTTC
>TRBJ1-6|NA|TRBV7-6|NA
CASSPTASTYNSPLHF
TGTGCCAGCAGCCCGACAGCGAGCACTTATAATTCACCCCTCCACTTT
>TRBJ1-2|NA|TRBV3-1/TRBV3-2|NA
CASSQDPRGPYGYTF
TGTGCCAGCAGCCAAGATCCGAGAGGGCCATACGGCTACACCTTC
>TRBJ2-3|NA|TRBV7-2|TRBD2
CASTPVGAGASTDTQYF
TGTGCCAGCACCCCCGTTGGAGCGGGGGCAAGCACAGATACGCAGTATTTT
>TRBJ2-7|NA|TRBV15|NA
CATSRDRHNEQYF
TGTGCCACCAGCAGAGACCGACATAACGAGCAGTACTTC
>TRBJ2-2|NA|TRBV27|NA
CASSFFSTGELFF
TGTGCCAGCAGTTTTTTCTCGACCGGGGAGCTGTTTTTT
>TRBJ1-4|NA|TRBV15|NA
CATSTAITGIEKLFF
TGTGCCACCAGCACCGCAATAACAGGCATTGAAAAACTGTTTTTT
>TRBJ1-6|once|TRBV4-3|NA
CASSQGEGNSPLHF
TGCGCCAGCAGCCAAGGGGAGGGTAATTCACCCCTCCACTTT
>TRBJ2-1|NA|TRBV29-1|TRBD2
CSVGTSRNEQFF
TGCAGCGTCGGGACTAGCAGGAATGAGCAGTTCTTC
>TRBJ1-1|NA|TRBV28|NA
CASSLSVSDTEAFF
TGTGCCAGCAGTTTATCCGTTTCGGACACTGAAGCTTTCTTT
>TRBJ1-1|NA|TRBV28|NA
CASSLRGQEGGAEAFF
TGTGCCAGCAGTTTAAGGGGCCAAGAGGGCGGGGCTGAAGCTTTCTTT
>TRBJ1-6|NA|TRBV30|NA
CAWRGPINSPLHF
TGTGCCTGGAGGGGGCCGATTAATTCACCCCTCCACTTT
>TRBJ2-7|NA|TRBV27|TRBD1
CASSWGQGTEQYF
TGTGCCAGCAGTTGGGGACAGGGAACCGAGCAGTACTTC
>TRBJ1-6|NA|TRBV20-1|NA
CSASLQGYNSPLHF
TGCAGTGCTAGTCTGCAGGGTTATAATTCACCCCTCCACTTT
>TRBJ2-5|NA|TRBV24-1|NA
CATSDFVLGRVETQYF
TGTGCCACCAGTGATTTCGTTTTGGGCAGGGTCGAGACCCAGTACTTC
>TRBJ1-1|NA|TRBV28|TRBD1
CASYIQGDTEAFF
TGTGCCAGCTATATTCAGGGGGACACTGAAGCTTTCTTT
>TRBJ2-5|NA|TRBV4-1|NA
CASSPRVVVETQYF
TGCGCCAGCAGCCCCCGGGTAGTTGTGGAGACCCAGTACTTC
>TRBJ2-1|NA|TRBV28|NA
CASSLEQSYNEQFF
TGTGCCAGCAGTTTAGAACAGTCCTACAATGAGCAGTTCTTC
>TRBJ2-7|once|TRBV2|TRBD1
CASRGTGYYEQYF
TGTGCCAGCAGGGGGACAGGGTACTACGAGCAGTACTTC
>TRBJ1-6|few|TRBV28|TRBD1
CASSFWAGGSPLHF
TGTGCCAGCAGTTTCTGGGCAGGGGGTTCACCCCTCCACTTT
>TRBJ2-7|NA|TRBV28|TRBD2
CASSSPGTSGRYEQYF
TGTGCCAGCAGTTCACCCGGGACTAGCGGGAGGTACGAGCAGTACTTC
>TRBJ2-7|NA|TRBV30|NA
CAWSVGGGEQYF
TGTGCCTGGAGTGTGGGAGGGGGGGAGCAGTACTTC
>TRBJ1-5|few|TRBV11-2|NA
CASSSDGANQPQHF
TGTGCCAGCAGCTCCGACGGAGCAAATCAGCCCCAGCATTTT
>TRBJ2-2|NA|TRBV24-1|TRBD2
CATSDPLAGNTGELFF
TGTGCCACCAGTGATCCACTAGCGGGAAACACCGGGGAGCTGTTTTTT
>TRBJ2-2|NA|TRBV5-6|TRBD2
CASSPAGGYTGELFF
TGTGCCAGCAGCCCTGCGGGGGGCTACACCGGGGAGCTGTTTTTT
>TRBJ1-1|once|TRBV12-5|TRBD1
CASGLVPGQGNTEAFF
TGTGCTAGTGGTTTGGTCCCGGGACAGGGGAACACTGAAGCTTTCTTT
>TRBJ1-5|NA|TRBV19|NA
CASTHYGTSNQPQHF
TGTGCCAGTACCCATTACGGGACAAGCAATCAGCCCCAGCATTTT
>TRBJ2-1|NA|TRBV9|NA
CASGRLNEQFF
TGTGCCAGCGGGAGGCTCAATGAGCAGTTCTTC
>TRBJ2-7|NA|TRBV14|NA
CASSPKGVFQYF
TGTGCCAGCAGCCCGAAGGGGGTCTTTCAGTACTTC
>TRBJ2-5|NA|TRBV7-8|TRBD2
CASSLGRGASGRETQYF
TGTGCCAGCAGCTTAGGGCGGGGGGCTAGCGGGCGGGAGACCCAGTACTTC
>TRBJ2-7|NA|TRBV28|TRBD2
CASRVTSGYYEQYF
TGTGCCAGCAGGGTGACTAGCGGATACTACGAGCAGTACTTC
>TRBJ1-1|NA|TRBV19|NA
CASRAAKRENTEAFF
TGTGCCAGCAGAGCGGCAAAACGGGAAAACACTGAAGCTTTCTTT
>TRBJ1-1|NA|TRBV28|NA
CASSEYRVAKTEAFF
TGTGCCAGCAGTGAATACAGGGTAGCCAAGACTGAAGCTTTCTTT
>TRBJ2-3|NA|TRBV15|NA
CATSSGTDTQYF
TGTGCCACCAGTTCAGGGACAGATACGCAGTATTTT
>TRBJ1-2|NA|TRBV7-9|NA
CASSLADRIYGYTF
TGTGCCAGCAGCTTAGCCGACAGGATCTATGGCTACACCTTC